Presented here are 2 T cell receptor beta chains from one specimen sequenced in a study of T cell changes during pregnancy in multiple sclerosis. Assay: immunoSEQ multiplex PCR; the TCRdb copy retains only in-frame clones and omits some. The profile shows about 56,000 clones, 75% to 90% of them singletons. The input for sequencing was peripheral blood, taken after pregnancy. These receptors were obtained from a female donor with multiple sclerosis, enrolled in a pregnancy study.

This chain joins TRBV4-1 and TRBJ2-7, with TRBD1 matching 8 bases. Trimming took 1 base from V and 4 from J; bases not matched to a gene: 15. This CDR3 region has 18 residues. Germline values: CDR1 MGHRA, CDR2 YSYEKL. The CDR3 region has the DNA TGCGCCAGCAGCCAAGCGTACCAAGCAGGGGGCGTATATTACGAGCAGTACTTC. Translating it yields CASSQAYQAGGVYYEQYF.

This chain links TRBV5-1 with TRBJ1-1, with D maybe TRBD1 (6 bases). The CDR3 is 14 amino acids. Per the germline V gene, CDR1 is SGHRS and CDR2 is YFSETQ. Trimming left V 3 bases short and J 6 bases short, with 15 bases between. CDR3 protein: CASSSRGSGAEAFF. The DNA for the CDR3 is TGCGCCAGCAGCTCGAGGGGGTCAGGGGCTGAAGCTTTCTTT. Looking up the rest from reference TRBV5-1 and TRBJ1-1 gives the full variable domain: KAGVTQTPRYLIKTRGQQVTLSCSPISGHRSVSWYQQTPGQGLQFLFEYFSETQRNKGNFPGRFSGRQFSNSRSEMNVSTLELGDSALYLCASSSRGSGAEAFFGQGTRLTVV.